This entry lists 8 T cell receptor beta chains sequenced from one sample in a study of low-dose radiotherapy and immunotherapy resistance in tumors. Covering alpha and beta chains, TRAV- and TRBV-specific primers were used for the first-strand cDNA. TCRs underwent around 20 PCR cycles of amplification with a constant-region primer and V-primer adapter. TCRdb called the reads again in MiXCR, with one record for every CDR3 protein. The top ten clones hold around 6.1% of a sample with 65,000 to 90,000 distinct CDR3 sequences, around 18% of them seen once. The time point was: before trial treatment. The input for sequencing was PBMCs, taken before treatment. The receptors originated from a male donor with prostate cancer.

This clonotype has ten or more counts. The chain links TRBV3-1 to TRBJ2-7, with a weak D call TRBD1 (5 bases). CDR3 length: 15 amino acids. Germline assignment: CDR1 LGHDT and CDR2 YNNKEL (reference sequence). Trimming took off 0 bases at V and 0 bases at J, with 9 bases between the two ends. This CDR3 reads CASSQDRQLSYEQYF. The CDR3 DNA follows: TGTGCCAGCAGCCAAGATCGACAGCTCTCCTACGAGCAGTACTTC.

This clonotype occurred many times. The J gene is TRBJ2-2, the V gene TRBV29-1; D perhaps matches TRBD2 (6 bases). V was cut by 6 bases and J by 1 base, with 15 bases left in between. Germline lookup yields CDR1 SQVTM and CDR2 ANQGSEA. CDR3 length: 15 residues. The CDR3 region is CSVKRVGGNTGELFF. CDR3 in DNA: TGCAGCGTAAAACGCGTGGGGGGGAACACCGGGGAGCTGTTTTTT.

The sample holds many counts of this clonotype. The J gene is TRBJ1-1, the V gene TRBV11-1; the match to TRBD1 covers 7 bases. CDR1 is SGHAT, CDR2 FQDESV, per germline (reference sequence). The trim removed 5 bases at V and 6 bases at J, leaving 12 bases unmatched. CDR3 length: 15 amino acids. The CDR3 loop reads CASSPQTGNYAEAFF. The DNA for the CDR3 is TGTGCCAGCAGCCCCCAGACAGGGAACTACGCTGAAGCTTTCTTT.

There are many counts of this clonotype. The V gene is TRBV6-2 or TRBV6-3, the J gene TRBJ2-1, with 12 bases matching TRBD2. Germline CDR1 MNHEY, CDR2 SVGEGT. The trim removed 4 bases at V and 9 bases at J, leaving 4 bases unmatched. This CDR3 contains 14 residues. The chain's CDR3 is CASSSWTSGIEQFF. The CDR3 DNA reads TGTGCCAGCAGTTCCTGGACTAGCGGGATTGAGCAGTTCTTC.

This clonotype was counted many times. The chain has TRBV4-1 and TRBJ2-7; D is uncertain. V was pared by 0 bases and J by 1 base, with 10 bases between. Germline values: CDR1 MGHRA, CDR2 YSYEKL. This CDR3 has 15 amino acids. The CDR3 here is CASSQDRTDSYEQYF. The CDR3 DNA reads as TGCGCCAGCAGCCAAGACCGGACGGATTCCTACGAGCAGTACTTC.

This clonotype has only one observation. The chain links TRBV5-1 to TRBJ1-6, with 7 bases that match TRBD1. The germline V gene has CDR1 SGHRS and CDR2 YFSETQ. Trimming cost V 8 bases and J 7 bases; bases outside gene matches: 15. This CDR3 contains 16 residues. CDR3: CASNPGQSAANSPLHF. Here the CDR3 DNA reads TGCGCCAGTAACCCGGGACAGTCGGCGGCAAATTCACCCCTCCACTTT.

J is TRBJ2-7 and V is TRBV27, with 9 positions matching TRBD2. The V and J ends lost 3 bases and 9 bases, in that order; junction bases with no gene match: 9. The CDR3 length is 14 residues. The germline V gene has CDR1 MNHEY and CDR2 SMNVEV (reference sequence). CDR3 protein: CASSLGSSGKVQYF. The CDR3 DNA reads as TGTGCCAGCAGTTTGGGGTCTAGCGGGAAGGTGCAGTACTTC.

This clonotype was recorded many times. This chain links TRBV13 with TRBJ2-5; the D is unclear. The V end was cut by 1 base, the J end by 3 bases, with 6 bases between. The V gene's germline CDR1 is PRHDT and CDR2 FYEKMQ (reference sequence). The CDR3 has 13 amino acids. In DNA form, the CDR3 reads TGTGCCAGCAGCTTAGATCCAGAAGAGACCCAGTACTTC. Protein: CASSLDPEETQYF.